This T cell receptor (beta chain) originates from a study of TIL therapy for anti-PD-1-resistant metastatic lung cancer. Trimming pared 3 bases from V and 3 bases from J, leaving 6 bases between. This CDR3 contains 13 residues. CDR1 is SGHDN, CDR2 FVKESK, per germline. Regarding this clone: Its target is unknown.

The immunoSEQ assay was v3. Clones were sequenced by immunoSEQ multiplex PCR, and TCRdb holds only the in-frame ones, with some missing. The sample yields approximately 92,000 clones, around three fifths seen once. Points from the study as a whole: Compared with baseline intratumoral T cells, expanded TIL cultures were more clonal and less diverse (around 6% vs 30%).

Time point: pre-treatment sample, taken before nivolumab and TIL therapy. The tumor samples were excised metastases, mostly pleural nodules or supraclavicular lymph nodes. Patients then received nivolumab; progressors got lymphodepletion, TIL and IL-2. Material: tumor tissue, obtained at baseline. The sequence was collected from a person aged 30 to 80 with non-small cell lung cancer. The J gene is TRBJ1-5, the V gene TRBV14; D remains ambiguous. CDR3 bases: TGTGCCAGCAGCCACGACCACAATCAGCCCCAGCATTTT. It yields the protein CASSHDHNQPQHF. The full variable domain, completed using reference TRBV14 and TRBJ1-5, is EAGVTQFPSHSVIEKGQTVTLRCDPISGHDNLYWYRRVMGKEIKFLLHFVKESKQDESGMPNNRFLAERTGGTYSTLKVQPAELEDSGVYFCASSHDHNQPQHFGDGTRLSIL.